The 20 T cell receptor beta chains presented below share a single source sample, sequenced in a study of OX40 agonist ivuxolimab in advanced cancers. TCRdb's copy holds only in-frame clones and misses some; the assay was immunoSEQ multiplex PCR. The data show under 70,000 clones, with roughly 81% seen just once and approximately 2% held by the top ten. The sequences come from CD4+ or CD8+ T cells sorted from blood, collected in a trial of the OX40 agonist ivuxolimab. All receptors come from an adult with an advanced solid tumor such as melanoma, head and neck, liver or kidney cancer.

The rearrangement uses TRBV19 and TRBJ2-7; 10 bases line up with TRBD1. Looked up from germline, CDR1 is LNHDA and CDR2 is SQIVND (reference sequence). V shed 4 bases and J 6 bases; nucleotides not matched to a gene: 6. This CDR3 contains 14 residues. This CDR3 is CASSSRTGGPEQYF. The DNA of the CDR3 is TGTGCCAGTAGTAGTAGGACAGGGGGACCCGAGCAGTACTTC.

The rearrangement joins TRBV7-8 to TRBJ2-5; D is possibly TRBD1 (6 bases). The ends were cut back, 1 base at V and 6 bases at J, with 15 bases in the middle. CDR3 length: 15 amino acids. The V gene's germline CDR1 is SGHVS and CDR2 FQNEAQ. The CDR3 DNA is TGTGCCAGCAGCTTAGTACAGGGCGCTAGGAAGACCCAGTACTTC. This codes for CASSLVQGARKTQYF.

The genes are TRBV6-5 and TRBJ1-2; D possibly corresponds to TRBD1 (6 bases). V was shortened by 8 bases and J by 4 bases, with 17 bases between the two germline ends. The germline V gene has CDR1 MNHEY and CDR2 SVGAGI. The CDR3 consists of 14 residues. The CDR3 here is CASFPRGASYGYTF. Here the CDR3 DNA reads TGTGCCAGCTTTCCTCGGGGGGCCAGCTATGGCTACACCTTC.

The CDR3 nucleotides read TGCGCCAGCAGAGATACTAGCGGCACAGATACGCAGTATTTT. Its protein is CASRDTSGTDTQYF. J is TRBJ2-3 and V is TRBV5-1, with 7 bases fitting TRBD2. Germline CDR1 reads SGHRS; CDR2 reads YFSETQ. The CDR3 totals 14 residues. Trimming at V came to 5 bases and at J to 1 base, leaving 4 bases not matched to a gene.

The chain recombines TRBV6-5 with TRBJ1-2; 9 bases are a match to TRBD1. This CDR3 has 13 residues. Germline V gene sequence: CDR1 MNHEY, CDR2 SVGAGI. V was pared by 5 bases and J by 10 bases, with 8 bases of the junction left unmatched. CDR3 region: CASSGPGQGAYTF. CDR3 nucleotide sequence: TGTGCCAGCAGTGGACCGGGACAGGGTGCCTACACCTTC.

As to this clone: Other nucleotide sequences in the sample specify the same CDR3. V is TRBV7-2 and J is TRBJ2-2; tentatively, D is TRBD1 or TRBD2 (5 bases each). The ends were cut back, 0 bases at V and 2 bases at J, with 7 bases in the middle. Germline V gives CDR1 SGHTA, CDR2 FQGNSA. The CDR3 has 15 residues. For the CDR3, the DNA is TGTGCCAGCAGCTTAGCGGGGGTCAACACCGGGGAGCTGTTTTTT. Residues: CASSLAGVNTGELFF.

The V gene is TRBV27, the J gene TRBJ2-1; 8 bases agree with TRBD2. CDR1 is MNHEY, CDR2 SMNVEV, per germline (reference sequence). With 7 bases clipped from V and 6 bases from J, the junction kept 5 bases outside the gene matches. The CDR3 extends over 13 amino acids. The CDR3 DNA sequence: TGTGCCAGCACCCGACTAGCGAGCAATGAGCAGTTCTTC. This sequence encodes CASTRLASNEQFF.

The rearrangement uses TRBV5-4 and TRBJ1-2, with no clear D. CDR3 length: 12 residues. The V gene lost 5 bases and the J gene lost 3 bases, with 8 bases spanning the gap. The V gene's germline CDR1 is SGHNT and CDR2 YYREEE (reference sequence). CDR3: CASSSGYYGYTF. The CDR3 bases are TGTGCCAGCAGTTCAGGTTACTATGGCTACACCTTC.

J is TRBJ2-2 and V is TRBV5-4; TRBD2 aligns across 12 bases. The V gene end was trimmed by 4 bases and the J gene end by 1 base; junction bases not matched to a gene: 2. This CDR3 is built from 16 residues. Per the germline V gene, CDR1 is SGHNT and CDR2 is YYREEE (reference sequence). The CDR3 nucleotides are TGTGCCAGCAGCCTAGCGGGGGGGATGAACACCGGGGAGCTGTTTTTT. Translating gives CASSLAGGMNTGELFF.

V gene TRBV28 combines with J gene TRBJ2-5, with 11 nucleotides matching TRBD2. Looked up from germline, CDR1 is MDHEN and CDR2 is SYDVKM. J lost 4 bases, V lost 6 bases, and 7 bases had no gene match. This CDR3 is built from 15 residues. In nucleotides, the CDR3 is TGTGCCAGCAGCTGGGGGACTAGCGGTCCAGAGACCCAGTACTTC. It is translated as CASSWGTSGPETQYF.

V usage is TRBV19 and J usage is TRBJ2-3; D is possibly TRBD2 (6 bases). This CDR3 contains 16 residues. The V and J ends lost 5 bases and 1 base respectively, with 16 bases between them. From germline, CDR1 is LNHDA and CDR2 SQIVND (reference sequence). This chain's CDR3 is CASSPSGGARTDTQYF. DNA of the CDR3: TGTGCCAGTAGTCCCAGTGGAGGGGCCCGCACAGATACGCAGTATTTT.

The chain uses TRBV7-2 and TRBJ2-2; possibly TRBD2 for D (5 bases). The CDR3 runs to 16 residues. Germline V lookup: CDR1 SGHTA, CDR2 FQGNSA. V was pared by 1 base and J by 0 bases, with 9 bases between. The CDR3 DNA sequence: TGTGCCAGCAGCTTAGAAGCGGTCTCGAACACCGGGGAGCTGTTTTTT. This codes for CASSLEAVSNTGELFF. Full variable domain (rest looked up from reference TRBV7-2 and TRBJ2-2): GAGVSQSPSNKVTEKGKDVELRCDPISGHTALYWYRQSLGQGLEFLIYFQGNSAPDKSGLPSDRFSAERTGGSVSTLTIQRTQQEDSAVYLCASSLEAVSNTGELFFGEGSRLTVL.

V and J are TRBV7-9 and TRBJ1-1; 7 nucleotides agree with TRBD1. The germline CDR1 and CDR2 sequences are SEHNR and FQNEAQ (reference sequence). The CDR3 contains 16 residues. Trimming cost V 5 bases and J 0 bases; bases outside gene matches: 9. CDR3 in amino acids: CASSPRQGVLNTEAFF. The CDR3 DNA follows: TGTGCCAGCAGCCCGCGACAGGGAGTATTGAACACTGAAGCTTTCTTT.

V and J are TRBV7-2 and TRBJ2-1; a possible D gene is TRBD1 (6 bases). The germline V gene encodes CDR1 SGHTA and CDR2 FQGNSA. The CDR3 loop spans 16 amino acids. Trimming took off 5 bases at V and 4 bases at J, with 18 bases between the two ends. The CDR3 sequence: CASSEYGDTGYNEQFF. In nucleotides, the CDR3 is TGTGCCAGCAGCGAGTACGGGGACACAGGATACAATGAGCAGTTCTTC. The full variable domain, completed using reference TRBV7-2 and TRBJ2-1, is GAGVSQSPSNKVTEKGKDVELRCDPISGHTALYWYRQSLGQGLEFLIYFQGNSAPDKSGLPSDRFSAERTGGSVSTLTIQRTQQEDSAVYLCASSEYGDTGYNEQFFGPGTRLTVL.

The rearrangement joins TRBV6-1 to TRBJ2-1; D gene unclear. From germline, CDR1 is MNHNS and CDR2 SASEGT. This CDR3 is built from 14 residues. V lost 1 base, J lost 15 bases, and 19 bases lay in between. The CDR3 is CASSEVTTPVGWFF. The CDR3 nucleotides read TGTGCCAGCAGTGAAGTGACAACTCCCGTAGGTTGGTTCTTC.

This sequence joins TRBV30 and TRBJ1-4; D is perhaps TRBD1 (6 bases). In germline, CDR1 is GTSNPN, CDR2 SVGIG (reference sequence). V was trimmed by 3 bases and J by 7 bases, leaving 15 bases between them. CDR3 size: 14 residues. CDR3 DNA: TGTGCCTGGAGCCAGACAGGCCCAGGTGAAAAACTGTTTTTT. This codes for CAWSQTGPGEKLFF. Full variable domain (missing parts from reference TRBV30 and TRBJ1-4): SQTIHQWPATLVQPVGSPLSLECTVEGTSNPNLYWYRQAAGRGLQLLFYSVGIGQISSEVPQNLSASRPQDRQFILSSKKLLLSDSGFYLCAWSQTGPGEKLFFGSGTQLSVL.

The chain carries TRBV28 and TRBJ1-2, with D hard to call. This CDR3 spans 14 amino acids. V was clipped by 0 bases and J by 4 bases, with 9 bases between them. The germline V gene has CDR1 MDHEN and CDR2 SYDVKM. Here the CDR3 reads CASSLWVESYGYTF. In DNA, the CDR3 is TGTGCCAGCAGTTTATGGGTGGAATCCTATGGCTACACCTTC.

The gene calls are TRBV19 and TRBJ1-1, with 7 bases aligning to TRBD1. The CDR3 runs 14 residues. Germline V CDR1 and CDR2: LNHDA, SQIVND (reference sequence). V was pared by 5 bases and J by 5 bases, with 8 bases of the junction left unmatched. CDR3 DNA: TGTGCCAGTAGTTCCCACAGGGGAAGGACTGAAGCTTTCTTT. Amino acid sequence: CASSSHRGRTEAFF.

The sample holds a few counts of this clone. J is TRBJ1-1 and V is TRBV19; D is perhaps TRBD1 (5 bases). This CDR3 has 15 amino acids. V dropped 2 bases and J dropped 0 bases, with 10 bases sitting between them. Germline values: CDR1 LNHDA, CDR2 SQIVND (reference sequence). CDR3 sequence reads: CASSITGAVNTEAFF. DNA for the CDR3: TGTGCCAGTAGTATAACCGGGGCGGTGAACACTGAAGCTTTCTTT.

The chain has TRBV7-9 and TRBJ1-4; D uncertain. CDR3 size: 16 residues. Deletions cut 2 bases from V and 8 bases from J, with 18 bases between. Germline CDR1 is SEHNR and CDR2 is FQNEAQ (reference sequence). The CDR3 protein is CASSLSGLRDKEKLFF. The DNA for the CDR3 is TGTGCCAGCAGCTTATCCGGGCTTCGAGACAAGGAAAAACTGTTTTTT.